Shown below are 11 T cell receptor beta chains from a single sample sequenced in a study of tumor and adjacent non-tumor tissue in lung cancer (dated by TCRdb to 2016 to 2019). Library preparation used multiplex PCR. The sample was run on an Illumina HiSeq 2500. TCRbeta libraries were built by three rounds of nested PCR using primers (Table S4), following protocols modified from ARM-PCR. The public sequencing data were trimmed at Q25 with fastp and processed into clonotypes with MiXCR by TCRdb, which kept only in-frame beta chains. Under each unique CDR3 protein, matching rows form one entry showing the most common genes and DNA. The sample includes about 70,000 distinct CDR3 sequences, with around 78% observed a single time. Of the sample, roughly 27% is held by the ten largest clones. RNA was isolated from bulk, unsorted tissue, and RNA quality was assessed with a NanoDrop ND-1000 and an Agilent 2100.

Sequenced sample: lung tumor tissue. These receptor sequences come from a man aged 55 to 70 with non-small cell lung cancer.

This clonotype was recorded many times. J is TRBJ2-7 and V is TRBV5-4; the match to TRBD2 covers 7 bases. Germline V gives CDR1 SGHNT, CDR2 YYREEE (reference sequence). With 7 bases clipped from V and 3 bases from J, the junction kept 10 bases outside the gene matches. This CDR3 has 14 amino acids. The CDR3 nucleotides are TGTGCCAGCTCCCGGGGGAGGGGCCTCTACGAGCAGTACTTC. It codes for CASSRGRGLYEQYF. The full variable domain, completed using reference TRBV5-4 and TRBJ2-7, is ETGVTQSPTHLIKTRGQQVTLRCSSQSGHNTVSWYQQALGQGPQFIFQYYREEENGRGNFPPRFSGLQFPNYSSELNVNALELDDSALYLCASSRGRGLYEQYFGPGTRLTVT.

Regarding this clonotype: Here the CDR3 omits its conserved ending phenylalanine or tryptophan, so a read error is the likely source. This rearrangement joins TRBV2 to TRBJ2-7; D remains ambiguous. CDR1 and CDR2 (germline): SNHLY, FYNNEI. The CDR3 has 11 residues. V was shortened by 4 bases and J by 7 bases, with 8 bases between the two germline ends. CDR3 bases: TGTGCCAGCAGTGGGGTTAGGGAGCAGTACCTC. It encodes CASSGVREQYL.

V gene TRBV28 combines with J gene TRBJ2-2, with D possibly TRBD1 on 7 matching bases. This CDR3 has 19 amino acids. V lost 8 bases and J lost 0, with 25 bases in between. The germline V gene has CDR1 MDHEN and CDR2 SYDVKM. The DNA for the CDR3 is TGTGCCAGCCGTATCTCGACGTTCGCGGGGACAGCGAACACCGGGGAGCTGTTTTTT. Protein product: CASRISTFAGTANTGELFF.

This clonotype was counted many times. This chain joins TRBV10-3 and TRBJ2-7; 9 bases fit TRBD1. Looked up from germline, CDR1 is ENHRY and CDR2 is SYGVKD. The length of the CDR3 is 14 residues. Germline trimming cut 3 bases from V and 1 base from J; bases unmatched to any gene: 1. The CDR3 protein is CAISEGTGSYEQYF. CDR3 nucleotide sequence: TGTGCCATCAGTGAAGGGACAGGGTCCTACGAGCAGTACTTC.

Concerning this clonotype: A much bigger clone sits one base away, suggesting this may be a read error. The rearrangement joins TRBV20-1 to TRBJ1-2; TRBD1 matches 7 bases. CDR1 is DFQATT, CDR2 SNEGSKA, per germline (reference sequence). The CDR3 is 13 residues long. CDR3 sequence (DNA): TGCAGTGCTAGAACAGGGGCTAAATATGGATACCCCTTC. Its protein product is CSARTGAKYGYPF.

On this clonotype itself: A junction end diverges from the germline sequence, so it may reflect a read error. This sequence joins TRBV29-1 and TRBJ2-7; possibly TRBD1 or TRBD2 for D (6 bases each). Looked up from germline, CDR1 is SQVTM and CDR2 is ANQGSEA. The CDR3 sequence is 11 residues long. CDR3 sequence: CIVEGGNEQYF. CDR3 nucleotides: TGTATCGTTGAAGGGGGGAACGAGCAGTATTTC.

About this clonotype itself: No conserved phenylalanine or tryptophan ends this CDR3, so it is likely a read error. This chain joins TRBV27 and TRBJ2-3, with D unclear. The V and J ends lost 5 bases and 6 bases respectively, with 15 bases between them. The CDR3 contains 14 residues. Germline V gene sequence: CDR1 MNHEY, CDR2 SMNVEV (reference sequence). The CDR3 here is CASSPTRKADTQYI. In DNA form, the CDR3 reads TGTGCCAGCAGTCCAACTCGTAAAGCGGATACGCAGTATATT.

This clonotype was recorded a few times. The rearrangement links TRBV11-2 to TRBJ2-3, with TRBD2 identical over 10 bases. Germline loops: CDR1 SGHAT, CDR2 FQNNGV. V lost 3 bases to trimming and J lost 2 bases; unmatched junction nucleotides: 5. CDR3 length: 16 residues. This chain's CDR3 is CASSFGLADITDTQYF. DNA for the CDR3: TGTGCCAGCAGCTTTGGACTAGCGGACATCACAGATACGCAGTATTTT.

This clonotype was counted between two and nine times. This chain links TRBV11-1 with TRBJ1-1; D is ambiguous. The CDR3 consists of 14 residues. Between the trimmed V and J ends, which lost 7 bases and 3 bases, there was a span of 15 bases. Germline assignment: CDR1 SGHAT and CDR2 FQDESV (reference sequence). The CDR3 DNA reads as TGTGCCAGCAACTCAGACATGTACGACACTGAAGCTTTCTTT. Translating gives CASNSDMYDTEAFF.

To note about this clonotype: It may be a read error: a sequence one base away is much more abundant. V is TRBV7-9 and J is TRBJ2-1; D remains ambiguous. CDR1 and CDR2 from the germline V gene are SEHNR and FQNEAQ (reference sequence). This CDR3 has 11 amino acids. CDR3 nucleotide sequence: TGTGCCAGCAGCTTAAGCAATGTGCAGTTCTTC. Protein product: CASSLSNVQFF.

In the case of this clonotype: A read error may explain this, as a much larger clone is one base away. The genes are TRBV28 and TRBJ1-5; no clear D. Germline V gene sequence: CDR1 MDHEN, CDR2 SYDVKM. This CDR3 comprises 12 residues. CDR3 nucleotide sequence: TGTGTCAGCCACACGGGCAATCAGCCCCAGCATTTT. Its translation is CVSHTGNQPQHF.